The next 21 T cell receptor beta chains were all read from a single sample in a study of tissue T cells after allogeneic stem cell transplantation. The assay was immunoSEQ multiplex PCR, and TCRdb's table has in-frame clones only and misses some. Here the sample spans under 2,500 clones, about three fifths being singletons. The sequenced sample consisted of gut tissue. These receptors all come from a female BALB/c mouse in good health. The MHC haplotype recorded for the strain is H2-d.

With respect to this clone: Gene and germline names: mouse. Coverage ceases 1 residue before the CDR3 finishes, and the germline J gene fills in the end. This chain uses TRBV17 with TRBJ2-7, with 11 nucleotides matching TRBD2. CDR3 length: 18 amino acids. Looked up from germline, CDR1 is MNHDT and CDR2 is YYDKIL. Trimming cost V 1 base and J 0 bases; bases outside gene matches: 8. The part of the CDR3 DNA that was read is TGTGCTAGCAGTAGAGGGGACTGGGGGAGCGGGGGCTCCTATGAACAGTAC. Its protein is CASSRGDWGSGGSYEQY. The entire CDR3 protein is CASSRGDWGSGGSYEQYF.

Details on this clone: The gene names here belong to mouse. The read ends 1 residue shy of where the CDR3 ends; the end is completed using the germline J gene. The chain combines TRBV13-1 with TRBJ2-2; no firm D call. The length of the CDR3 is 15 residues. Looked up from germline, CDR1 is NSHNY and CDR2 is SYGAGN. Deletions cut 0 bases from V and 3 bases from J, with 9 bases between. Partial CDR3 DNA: TGTGCCAGCAGTGATGTGGGAACGGACACCGGGCAGCTCTAC. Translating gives CASSDVGTDTGQLY. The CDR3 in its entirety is CASSDVGTDTGQLYF.

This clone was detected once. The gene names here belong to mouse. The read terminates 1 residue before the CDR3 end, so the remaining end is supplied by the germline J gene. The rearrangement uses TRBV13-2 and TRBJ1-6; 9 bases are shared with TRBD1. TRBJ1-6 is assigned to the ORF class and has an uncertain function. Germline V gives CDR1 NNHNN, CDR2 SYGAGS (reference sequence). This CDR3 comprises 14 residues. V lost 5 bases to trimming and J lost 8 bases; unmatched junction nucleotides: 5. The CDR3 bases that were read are TGTGCCAGCGGGGACAGGGGCGCGTATTCGCCCCTCTAC. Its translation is CASGDRGAYSPLY. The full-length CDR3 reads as CASGDRGAYSPLYF.

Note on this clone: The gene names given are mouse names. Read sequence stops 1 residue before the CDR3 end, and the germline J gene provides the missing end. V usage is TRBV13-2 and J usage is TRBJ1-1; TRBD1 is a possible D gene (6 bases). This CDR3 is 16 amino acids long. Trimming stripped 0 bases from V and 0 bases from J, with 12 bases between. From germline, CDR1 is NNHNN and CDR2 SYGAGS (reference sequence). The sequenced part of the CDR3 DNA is TGTGCCAGCGGTGATGTTACAGGGCTACCAAACACAGAAGTCTTC. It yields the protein CASGDVTGLPNTEVF. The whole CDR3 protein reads CASGDVTGLPNTEVFF.

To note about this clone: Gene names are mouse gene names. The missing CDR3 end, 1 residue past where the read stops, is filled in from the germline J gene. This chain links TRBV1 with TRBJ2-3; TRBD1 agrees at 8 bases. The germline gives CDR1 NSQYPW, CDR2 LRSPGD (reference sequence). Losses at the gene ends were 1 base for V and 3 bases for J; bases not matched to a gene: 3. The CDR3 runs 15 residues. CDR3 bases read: TGCACCTGCAGTGCAGTCAGGGGGCGGGCAGAAACGCTGTAT. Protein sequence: CTCSAVRGRAETLY. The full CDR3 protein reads CTCSAVRGRAETLYF.

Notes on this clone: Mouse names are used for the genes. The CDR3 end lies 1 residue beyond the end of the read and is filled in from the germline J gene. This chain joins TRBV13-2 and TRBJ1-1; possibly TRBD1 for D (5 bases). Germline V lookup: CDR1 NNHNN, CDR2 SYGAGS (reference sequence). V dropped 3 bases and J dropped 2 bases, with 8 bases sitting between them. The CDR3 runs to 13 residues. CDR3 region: CASGGRDNTEVFF. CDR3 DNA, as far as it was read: TGTGCCAGCGGTGGCCGGGACAACACAGAAGTCTTC.

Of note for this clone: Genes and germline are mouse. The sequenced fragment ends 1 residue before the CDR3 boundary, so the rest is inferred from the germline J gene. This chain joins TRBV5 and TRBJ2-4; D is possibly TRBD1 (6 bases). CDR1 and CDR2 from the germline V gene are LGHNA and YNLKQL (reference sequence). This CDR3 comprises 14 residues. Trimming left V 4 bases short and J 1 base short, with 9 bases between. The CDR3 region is CASSPRQGQNTLYF. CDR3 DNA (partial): TGTGCCAGCAGCCCCCGACAGGGTCAAAACACCTTGTAC.

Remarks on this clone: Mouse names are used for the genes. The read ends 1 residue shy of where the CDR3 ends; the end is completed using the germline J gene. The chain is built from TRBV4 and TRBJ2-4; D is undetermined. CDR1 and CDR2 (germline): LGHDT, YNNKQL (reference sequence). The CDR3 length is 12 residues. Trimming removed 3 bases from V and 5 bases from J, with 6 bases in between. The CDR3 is CASSYTGNTLYF. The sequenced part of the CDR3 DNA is TGTGCCAGCAGCTACACGGGAAACACCTTGTAC.

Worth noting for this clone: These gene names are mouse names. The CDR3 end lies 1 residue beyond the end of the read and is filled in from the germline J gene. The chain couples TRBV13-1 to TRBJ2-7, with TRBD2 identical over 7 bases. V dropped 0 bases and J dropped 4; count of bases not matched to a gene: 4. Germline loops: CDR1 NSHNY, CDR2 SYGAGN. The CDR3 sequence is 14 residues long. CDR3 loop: CASSDAPWGYEQYF. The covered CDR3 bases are TGTGCCAGCAGTGATGCGCCCTGGGGGTATGAACAGTAC.

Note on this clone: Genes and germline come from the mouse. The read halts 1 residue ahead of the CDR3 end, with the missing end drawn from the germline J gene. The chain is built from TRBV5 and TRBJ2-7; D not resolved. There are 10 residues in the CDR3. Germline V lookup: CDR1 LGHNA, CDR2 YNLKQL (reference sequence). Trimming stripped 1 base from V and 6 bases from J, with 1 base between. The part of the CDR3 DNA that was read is TGTGCCAGCAGCCAAGGTGAACAGTAC. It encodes CASSQGEQY. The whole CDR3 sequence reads CASSQGEQYF.

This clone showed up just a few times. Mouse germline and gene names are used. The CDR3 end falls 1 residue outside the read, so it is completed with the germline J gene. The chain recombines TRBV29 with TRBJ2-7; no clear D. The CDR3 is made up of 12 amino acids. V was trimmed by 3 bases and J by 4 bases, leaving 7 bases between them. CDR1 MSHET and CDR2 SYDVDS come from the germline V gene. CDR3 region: CASSFTEYEQYF. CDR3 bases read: TGTGCTAGCAGTTTCACAGAATATGAACAGTAC.

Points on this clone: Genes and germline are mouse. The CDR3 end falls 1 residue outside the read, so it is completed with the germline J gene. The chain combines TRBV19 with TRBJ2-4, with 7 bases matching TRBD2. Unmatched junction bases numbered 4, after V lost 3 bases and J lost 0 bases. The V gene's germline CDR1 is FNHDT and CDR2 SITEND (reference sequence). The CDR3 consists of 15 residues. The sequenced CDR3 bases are TGTGCCAGCAGTACAACTGGGGCTAGTCAAAACACCTTGTAC. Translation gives CASSTTGASQNTLY. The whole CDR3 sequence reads CASSTTGASQNTLYF.

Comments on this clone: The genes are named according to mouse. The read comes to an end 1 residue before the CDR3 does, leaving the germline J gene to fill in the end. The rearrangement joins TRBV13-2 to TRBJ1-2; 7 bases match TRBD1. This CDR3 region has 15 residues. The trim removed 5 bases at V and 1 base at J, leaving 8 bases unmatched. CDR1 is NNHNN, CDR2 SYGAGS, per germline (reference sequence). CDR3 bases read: TGTGCCAGCGGGCAACAGGGGAAGGGAAACTCCGACTACACC. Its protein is CASGQQGKGNSDYT. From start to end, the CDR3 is CASGQQGKGNSDYTF.

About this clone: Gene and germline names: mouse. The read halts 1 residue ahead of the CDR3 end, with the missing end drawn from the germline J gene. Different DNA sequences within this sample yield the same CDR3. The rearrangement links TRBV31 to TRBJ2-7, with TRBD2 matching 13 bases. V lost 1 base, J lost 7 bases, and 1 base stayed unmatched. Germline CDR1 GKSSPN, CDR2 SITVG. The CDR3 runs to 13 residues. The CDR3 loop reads CAWSRDWGGEQYF. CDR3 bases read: TGTGCCTGGAGTCGGGACTGGGGGGGGGAACAGTAC.

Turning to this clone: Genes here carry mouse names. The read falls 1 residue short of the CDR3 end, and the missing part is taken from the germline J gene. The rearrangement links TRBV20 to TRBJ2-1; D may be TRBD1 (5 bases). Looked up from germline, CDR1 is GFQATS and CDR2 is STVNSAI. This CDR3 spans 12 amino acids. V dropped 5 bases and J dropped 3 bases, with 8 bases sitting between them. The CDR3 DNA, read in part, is TGTGGTGCTCAGGGCGGCTATGCTGAGCAGTTC. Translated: CGAQGGYAEQF. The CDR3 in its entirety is CGAQGGYAEQFF. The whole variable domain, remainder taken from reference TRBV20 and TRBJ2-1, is GALVYQYPRRTICKSGTSMRMECQAVGFQATSVAWYRQSPQKTFELIALSTVNSAIKYEQNFTQEKFPISHPNLSFSSMTVLNAYLEDRGLYLCGAQGGYAEQFFGPGTRLTVL.

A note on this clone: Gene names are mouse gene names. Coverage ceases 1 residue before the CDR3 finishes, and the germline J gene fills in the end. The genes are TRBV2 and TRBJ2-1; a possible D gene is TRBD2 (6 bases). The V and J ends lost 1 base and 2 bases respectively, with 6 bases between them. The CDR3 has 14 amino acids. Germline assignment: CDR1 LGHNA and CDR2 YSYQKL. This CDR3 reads CASSQAGDYAEQFF. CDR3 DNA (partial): TGTGCCAGCAGCCAAGCTGGGGACTATGCTGAGCAGTTC.

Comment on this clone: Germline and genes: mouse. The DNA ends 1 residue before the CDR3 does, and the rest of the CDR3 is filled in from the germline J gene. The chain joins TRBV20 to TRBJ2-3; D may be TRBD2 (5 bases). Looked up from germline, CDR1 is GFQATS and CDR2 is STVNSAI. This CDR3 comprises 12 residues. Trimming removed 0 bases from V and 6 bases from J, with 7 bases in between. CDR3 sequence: CGARDSGETLYF. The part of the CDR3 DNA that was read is TGTGGTGCTAGGGATTCTGGGGAAACGCTGTAT. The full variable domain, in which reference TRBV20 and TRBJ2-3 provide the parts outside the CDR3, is GALVYQYPRRTICKSGTSMRMECQAVGFQATSVAWYRQSPQKTFELIALSTVNSAIKYEQNFTQEKFPISHPNLSFSSMTVLNAYLEDRGLYLCGARDSGETLYFGSGTRLTVL.

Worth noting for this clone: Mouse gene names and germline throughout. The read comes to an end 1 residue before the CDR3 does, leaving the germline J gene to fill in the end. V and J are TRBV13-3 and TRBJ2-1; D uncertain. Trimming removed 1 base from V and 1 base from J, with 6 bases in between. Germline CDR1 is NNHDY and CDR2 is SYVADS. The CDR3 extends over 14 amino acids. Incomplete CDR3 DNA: TGTGCCAGCAGTGATCACCAAAACTATGCTGAGCAGTTC. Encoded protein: CASSDHQNYAEQF. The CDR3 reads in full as CASSDHQNYAEQFF.

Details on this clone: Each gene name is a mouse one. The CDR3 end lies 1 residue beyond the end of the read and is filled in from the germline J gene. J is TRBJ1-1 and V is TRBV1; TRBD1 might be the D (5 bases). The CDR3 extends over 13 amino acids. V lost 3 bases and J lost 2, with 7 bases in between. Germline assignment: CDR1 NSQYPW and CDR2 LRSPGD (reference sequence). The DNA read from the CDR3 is TGCACCTGCAGTGCCCAGGGTAACACAGAAGTCTTC. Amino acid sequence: CTCSAQGNTEVF. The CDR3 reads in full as CTCSAQGNTEVFF.

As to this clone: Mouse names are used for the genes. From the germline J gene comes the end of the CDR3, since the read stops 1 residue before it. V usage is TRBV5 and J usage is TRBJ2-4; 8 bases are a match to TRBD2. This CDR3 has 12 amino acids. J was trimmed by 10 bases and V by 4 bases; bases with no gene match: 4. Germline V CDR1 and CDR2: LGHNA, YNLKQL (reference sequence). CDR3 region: CASSLDWGPLYF. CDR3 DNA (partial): TGTGCCAGCAGCCTCGACTGGGGCCCCTTGTAC.

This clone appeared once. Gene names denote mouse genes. CDR3 in amino acids: CASSPQGLNTLYF. The DNA read from the CDR3 is TGTGCCAGCAGCCCCCAGGGGTTGAACACCTTGTAC. The chain uses TRBV4 and TRBJ2-4; TRBD1 might be the D (6 bases). The read finishes 1 residue shy of the CDR3 end, and the germline J gene is used to complete it. There are 13 residues in the CDR3. Germline CDR1 is LGHDT and CDR2 is YNNKQL (reference sequence). V lost 5 bases to trimming and J lost 6 bases, with 12 bases between them.